This T cell receptor beta chain is drawn from a study of CD4+ T cells in melanoma (dated by TCRdb to between 2021 and 2022). In the study overall: Neoantigen-specific CD4+ T cells in human melanoma were investigated in the study. The investigation overall reported the following: Diverse differentiation states were reported to be shown by neoantigen-specific CD4+ T cells in melanoma. The report described a correlation between neoantigen-specific CD4+ T cells and the function of CD8+ T cells, macrophages and B cells.

Libraries were built with the immunoSEQ multiplex PCR assay. In its TCRdb copy, this immuneACCESS table keeps in-frame sequences only and misses some clones. Where compared with another copy, unresolved V genes explain less than half of these, and the others have no known cause. This sample gives 50,000 or so clones in total; 75% to 90% of them show up just once. The biggest ten clones account for approximately 12% of the sample. Regarding this clone: It lacks a known antigen. Base qualities are not provided; no much larger clone lies one nucleotide away.

Donors were patients with melanoma. Reading from cysteine to phenylalanine, the CDR3 counts 14 amino acids. The sequence is cut down to CDR3 DNA, 42 bases in frame from base 1. The junction carries 11 bases between V and J, which are trimmed by 5 bases and 1 base respectively. CDR1 and CDR2, looked up from the germline V gene, are SNHLY and FYNNEI. The receptor's source is a human donor with melanoma. Source material: peripheral blood. The chain joins TRBV2 to TRBJ2-5; no D gene can be assigned with confidence. The DNA reads as follows: TGTGCCAGCAGTCTCGTTTCACGCCAAGAGACCCAGTACTTC. Its amino acids are CASSLVSRQETQYF.